The sample holds a few counts of the clone carrying this TCR beta chain. Its cognate antigen is unknown. This record belongs to a study of T cells after yellow fever vaccination. Findings and caveats of the study: Highly abundant clonotypes carried over from the bulk population could end up in FACS-sorted repertoires as contaminants. Reappearance after the booster was observed for most primary-vaccination clones (about 96% CD4, more than 70% CD8).

Looked up from germline, CDR1 is SGHNT and CDR2 is YYREEE (reference sequence). This CDR3 spans 14 amino acids. The V and J ends lost 4 bases and 8 bases respectively, with 18 bases between them. Universal primer sites and UMIs were introduced during 5'RACE template-switching synthesis of TCR cDNA. TCRdb reprocessed the 5' RACE reads with MiXCR, giving one entry per CDR3 protein. The sample has around 310,000 distinct CDR3 sequences, about 3.5% seen once; the top ten hold 23%. This receptor was taken from a man between 18 and 29 years old who received the YFV17D yellow fever vaccine. This chain connects TRBV5-4 to TRBJ1-2, with TRBD1 as a possible D gene (5 bases). Material: PBMCs, obtained on the day of the yellow fever booster vaccination. The CDR3 here is CASSTTGQTSGYTF. Written as DNA, the CDR3 is TGTGCCAGCAGCACAACGGGGCAGACGTCGGGCTACACCTTC.